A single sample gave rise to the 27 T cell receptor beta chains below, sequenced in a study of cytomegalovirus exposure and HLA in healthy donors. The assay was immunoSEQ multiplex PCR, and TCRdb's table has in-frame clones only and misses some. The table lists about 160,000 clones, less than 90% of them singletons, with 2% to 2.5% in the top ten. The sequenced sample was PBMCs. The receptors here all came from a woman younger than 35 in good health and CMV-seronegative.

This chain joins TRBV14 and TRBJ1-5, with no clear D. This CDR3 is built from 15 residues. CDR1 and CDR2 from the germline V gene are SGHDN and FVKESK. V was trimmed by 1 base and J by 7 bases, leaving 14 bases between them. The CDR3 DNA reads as TGTGCCAGCAGCCAAGGGGTGCCAGGAGGGCAGCCCCAGCATTTT. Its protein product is CASSQGVPGGQPQHF.

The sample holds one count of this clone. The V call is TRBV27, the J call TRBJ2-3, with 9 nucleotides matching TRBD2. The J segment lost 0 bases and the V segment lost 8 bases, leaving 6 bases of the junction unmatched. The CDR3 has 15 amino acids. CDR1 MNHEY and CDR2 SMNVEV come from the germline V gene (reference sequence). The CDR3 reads CASVPTSGSTDTQYF. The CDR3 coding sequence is TGTGCCAGCGTGCCGACTAGCGGTAGCACAGATACGCAGTATTTT.

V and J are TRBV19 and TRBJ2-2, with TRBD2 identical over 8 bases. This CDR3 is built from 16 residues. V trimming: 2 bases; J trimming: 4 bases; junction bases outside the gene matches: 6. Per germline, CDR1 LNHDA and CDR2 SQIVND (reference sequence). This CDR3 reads CASSIQGLGGTGELFF. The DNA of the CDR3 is TGTGCCAGTAGTATACAGGGACTAGGGGGCACCGGGGAGCTGTTTTTT.

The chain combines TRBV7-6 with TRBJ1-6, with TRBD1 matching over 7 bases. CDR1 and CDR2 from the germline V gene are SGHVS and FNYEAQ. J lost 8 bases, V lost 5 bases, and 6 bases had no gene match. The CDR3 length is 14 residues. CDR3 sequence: CASSRGQTDSPLHF. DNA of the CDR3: TGTGCCAGCAGCCGGGGACAGACCGATTCACCCCTCCACTTT.

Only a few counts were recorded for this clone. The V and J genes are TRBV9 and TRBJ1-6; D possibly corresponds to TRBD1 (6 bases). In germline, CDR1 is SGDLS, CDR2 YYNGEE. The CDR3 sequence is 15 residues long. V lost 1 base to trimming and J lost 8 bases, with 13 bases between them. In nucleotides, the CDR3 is TGTGCCAGCAGCGTACAAGGGGGAGAGTATTCACCCCTCCACTTT. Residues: CASSVQGGEYSPLHF. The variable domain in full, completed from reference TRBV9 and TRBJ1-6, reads DSGVTQTPKHLITATGQRVTLRCSPRSGDLSVYWYQQSLDQGLQFLIQYYNGEERAKGNILERFSAQQFPDLHSELNLSSLELGDSALYFCASSVQGGEYSPLHFGNGTRLTVT.

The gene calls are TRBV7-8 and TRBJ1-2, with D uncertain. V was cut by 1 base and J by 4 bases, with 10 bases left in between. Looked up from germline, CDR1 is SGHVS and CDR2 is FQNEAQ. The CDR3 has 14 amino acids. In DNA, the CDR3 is TGTGCCAGCAGCTTAGGGAGAAGTTCCTATGGCTACACCTTC. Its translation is CASSLGRSSYGYTF.

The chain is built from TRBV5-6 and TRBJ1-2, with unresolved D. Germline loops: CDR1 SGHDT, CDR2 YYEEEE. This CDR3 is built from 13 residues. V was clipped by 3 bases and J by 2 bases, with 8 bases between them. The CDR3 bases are TGTGCCAGCAGCTGGACGGGGAACTATGGCTACACCTTC. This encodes CASSWTGNYGYTF. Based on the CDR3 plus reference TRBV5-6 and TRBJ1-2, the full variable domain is DAGVTQSPTHLIKTRGQQVTLRCSPKSGHDTVSWYQQALGQGPQFIFQYYEEEERQRGNFPDRFSGHQFPNYSSELNVNALLLGDSALYLCASSWTGNYGYTFGSGTRLTVV.

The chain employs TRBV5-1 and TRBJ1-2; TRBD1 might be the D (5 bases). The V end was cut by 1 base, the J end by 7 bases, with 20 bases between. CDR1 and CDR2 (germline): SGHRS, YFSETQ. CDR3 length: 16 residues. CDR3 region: CASSLTQGGNICGYTF. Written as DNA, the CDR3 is TGCGCCAGCAGCTTGACGCAGGGTGGAAATATCTGTGGCTACACCTTC.

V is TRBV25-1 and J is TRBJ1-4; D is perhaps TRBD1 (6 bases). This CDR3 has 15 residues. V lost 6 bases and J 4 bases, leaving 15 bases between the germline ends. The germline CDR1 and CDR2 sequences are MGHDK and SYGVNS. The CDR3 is CASSQLQGDNEKLFF. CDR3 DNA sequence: TGTGCCAGCAGCCAATTACAGGGAGATAATGAAAAACTGTTTTTT.

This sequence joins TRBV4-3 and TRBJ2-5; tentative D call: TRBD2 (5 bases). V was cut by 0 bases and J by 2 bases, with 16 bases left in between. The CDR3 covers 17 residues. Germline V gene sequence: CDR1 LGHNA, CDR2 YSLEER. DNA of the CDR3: TGCGCCAGCAGCCAAGAGCCACTAGGCGGGTTACAAGAGACCCAGTACTTC. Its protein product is CASSQEPLGGLQETQYF.

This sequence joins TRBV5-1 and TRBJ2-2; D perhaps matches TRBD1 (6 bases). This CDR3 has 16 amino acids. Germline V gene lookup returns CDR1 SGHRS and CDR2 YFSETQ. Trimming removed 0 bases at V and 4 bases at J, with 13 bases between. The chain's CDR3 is CASSLVPDSSTGELFF. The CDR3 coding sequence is TGCGCCAGCAGCTTGGTTCCGGACAGCTCCACCGGGGAGCTGTTTTTT. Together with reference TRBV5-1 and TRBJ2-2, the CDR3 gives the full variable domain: KAGVTQTPRYLIKTRGQQVTLSCSPISGHRSVSWYQQTPGQGLQFLFEYFSETQRNKGNFPGRFSGRQFSNSRSEMNVSTLELGDSALYLCASSLVPDSSTGELFFGEGSRLTVL.

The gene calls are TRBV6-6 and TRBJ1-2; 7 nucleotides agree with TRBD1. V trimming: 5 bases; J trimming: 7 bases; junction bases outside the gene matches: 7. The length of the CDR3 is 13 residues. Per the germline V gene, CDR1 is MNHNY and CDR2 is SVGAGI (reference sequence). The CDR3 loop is CASSGEQGRGYTF. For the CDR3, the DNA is TGTGCCAGCAGTGGGGAACAGGGGCGTGGCTACACCTTC.

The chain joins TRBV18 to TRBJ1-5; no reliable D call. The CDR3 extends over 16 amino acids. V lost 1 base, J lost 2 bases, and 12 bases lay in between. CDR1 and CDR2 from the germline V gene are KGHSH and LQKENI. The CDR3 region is CASSPLHEDGNQPQHF. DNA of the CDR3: TGTGCCAGCTCACCACTTCACGAGGATGGCAATCAGCCCCAGCATTTT. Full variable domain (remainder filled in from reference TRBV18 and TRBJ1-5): NAGVMQNPRHLVRRRGQEARLRCSPMKGHSHVYWYRQLPEEGLKFMVYLQKENIIDESGMPKERFSAEFPKEGPSILRIQQVVRGDSAAYFCASSPLHEDGNQPQHFGDGTRLSIL.

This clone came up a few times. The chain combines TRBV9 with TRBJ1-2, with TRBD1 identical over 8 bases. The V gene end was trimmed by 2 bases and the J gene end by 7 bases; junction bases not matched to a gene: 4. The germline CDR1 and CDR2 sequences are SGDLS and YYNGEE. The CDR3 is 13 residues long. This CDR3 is CASSVDRGGGYTF. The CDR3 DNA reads TGTGCCAGCAGCGTCGACAGGGGAGGTGGCTACACCTTC.

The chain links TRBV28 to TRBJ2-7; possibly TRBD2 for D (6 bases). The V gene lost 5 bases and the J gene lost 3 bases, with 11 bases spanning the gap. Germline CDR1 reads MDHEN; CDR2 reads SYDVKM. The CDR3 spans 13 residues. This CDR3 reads CASSPGGHYEQYF. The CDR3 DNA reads TGTGCCAGCAGTCCCGGAGGGCACTACGAGCAGTACTTC.

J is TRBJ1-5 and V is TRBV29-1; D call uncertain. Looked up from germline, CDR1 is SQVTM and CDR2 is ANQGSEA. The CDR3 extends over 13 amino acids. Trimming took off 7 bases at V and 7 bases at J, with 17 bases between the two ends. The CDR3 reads CSARGQDEQPQHF. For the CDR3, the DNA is TGCAGCGCACGCGGGCAGGATGAACAGCCCCAGCATTTT.

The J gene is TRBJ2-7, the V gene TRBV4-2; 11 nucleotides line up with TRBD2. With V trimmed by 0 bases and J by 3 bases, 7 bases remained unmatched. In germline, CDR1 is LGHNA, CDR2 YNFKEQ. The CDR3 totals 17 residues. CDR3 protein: CASSQDPQGTSGYEQYF. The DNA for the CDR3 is TGTGCCAGCAGCCAAGATCCACAAGGGACTAGCGGCTACGAGCAGTACTTC.

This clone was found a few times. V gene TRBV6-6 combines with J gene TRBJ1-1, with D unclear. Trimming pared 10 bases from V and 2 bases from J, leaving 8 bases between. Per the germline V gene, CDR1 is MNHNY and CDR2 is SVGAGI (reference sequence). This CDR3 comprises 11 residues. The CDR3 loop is CATLGNTEAFF. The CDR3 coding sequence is TGTGCCACCCTAGGCAACACTGAAGCTTTCTTT.

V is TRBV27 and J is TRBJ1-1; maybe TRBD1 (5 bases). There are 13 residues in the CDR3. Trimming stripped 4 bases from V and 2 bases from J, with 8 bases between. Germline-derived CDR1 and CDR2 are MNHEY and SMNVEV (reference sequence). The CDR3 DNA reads TGTGCCAGCAGTTACCAGGGTAACACTGAAGCTTTCTTT. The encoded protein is CASSYQGNTEAFF.

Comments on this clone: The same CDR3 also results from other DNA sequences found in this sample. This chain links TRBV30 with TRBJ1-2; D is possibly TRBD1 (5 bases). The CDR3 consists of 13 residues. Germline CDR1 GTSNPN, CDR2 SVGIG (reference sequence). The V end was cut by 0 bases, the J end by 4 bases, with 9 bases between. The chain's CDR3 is CAWSVRGGYGYTF. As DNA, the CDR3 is TGTGCCTGGAGTGTAAGGGGTGGCTATGGCTACACCTTC.

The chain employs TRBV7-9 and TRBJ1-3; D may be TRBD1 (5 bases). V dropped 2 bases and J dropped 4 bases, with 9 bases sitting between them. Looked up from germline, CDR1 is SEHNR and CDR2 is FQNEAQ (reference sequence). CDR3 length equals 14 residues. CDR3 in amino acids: CASSLKGSGNTIYF. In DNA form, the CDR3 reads TGTGCCAGCAGCTTAAAGGGGTCCGGAAACACCATATATTTT.

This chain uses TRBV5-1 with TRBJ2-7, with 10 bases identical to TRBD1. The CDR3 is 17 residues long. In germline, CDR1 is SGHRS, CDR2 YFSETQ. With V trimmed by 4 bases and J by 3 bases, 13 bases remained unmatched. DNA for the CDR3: TGCGCCAGCAGCCGTGCTCAGACAGGGGGCGGAAACTACGAGCAGTACTTC. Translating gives CASSRAQTGGGNYEQYF. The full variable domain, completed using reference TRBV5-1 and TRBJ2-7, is KAGVTQTPRYLIKTRGQQVTLSCSPISGHRSVSWYQQTPGQGLQFLFEYFSETQRNKGNFPGRFSGRQFSNSRSEMNVSTLELGDSALYLCASSRAQTGGGNYEQYFGPGTRLTVT.

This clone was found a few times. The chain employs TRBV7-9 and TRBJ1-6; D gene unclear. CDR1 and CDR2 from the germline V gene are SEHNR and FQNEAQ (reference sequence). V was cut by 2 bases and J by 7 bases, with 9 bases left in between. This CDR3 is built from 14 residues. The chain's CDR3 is CASSLTAGNSPLHF. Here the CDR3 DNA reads TGTGCCAGCAGCTTAACGGCAGGAAATTCACCCCTCCACTTT.

CDR3 sequence: CASSPGTGESEAFF. Written as DNA, the CDR3 is TGTGCCAGCAGCCCGGGGACGGGAGAGTCTGAAGCTTTCTTT. The chain has TRBV6-4 and TRBJ1-1; tentative D call: TRBD1 (5 bases). Trimming left V 6 bases short and J 6 bases short, with 17 bases between. The CDR3 runs to 14 residues. The germline V gene encodes CDR1 MRHNA and CDR2 SNTAGT.

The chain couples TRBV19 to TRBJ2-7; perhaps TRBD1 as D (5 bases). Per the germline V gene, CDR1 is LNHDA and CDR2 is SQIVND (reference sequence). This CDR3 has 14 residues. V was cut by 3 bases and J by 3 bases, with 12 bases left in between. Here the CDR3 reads CASSMKGALYEQYF. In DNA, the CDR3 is TGTGCCAGTAGTATGAAAGGGGCACTCTACGAGCAGTACTTC. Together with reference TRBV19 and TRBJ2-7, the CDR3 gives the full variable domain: DGGITQSPKYLFRKEGQNVTLSCEQNLNHDAMYWYRQDPGQGLRLIYYSQIVNDFQKGDIAEGYSVSREKKESFPLTVTSAQKNPTAFYLCASSMKGALYEQYFGPGTRLTVT.

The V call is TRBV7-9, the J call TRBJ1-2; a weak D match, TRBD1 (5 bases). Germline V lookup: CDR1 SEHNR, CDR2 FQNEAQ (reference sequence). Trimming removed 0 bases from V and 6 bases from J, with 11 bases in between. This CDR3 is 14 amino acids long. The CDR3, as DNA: TGTGCCAGCAGCTTAGCAGGGGTCGGAAATGGCTACACCTTC. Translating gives CASSLAGVGNGYTF.

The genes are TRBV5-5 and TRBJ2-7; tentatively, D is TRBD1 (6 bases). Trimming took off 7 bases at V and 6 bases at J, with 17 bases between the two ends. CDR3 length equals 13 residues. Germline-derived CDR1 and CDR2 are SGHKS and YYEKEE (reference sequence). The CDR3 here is CASGVQGNTEQYF. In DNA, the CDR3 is TGTGCCAGCGGGGTCCAGGGGAACACCGAGCAGTACTTC.